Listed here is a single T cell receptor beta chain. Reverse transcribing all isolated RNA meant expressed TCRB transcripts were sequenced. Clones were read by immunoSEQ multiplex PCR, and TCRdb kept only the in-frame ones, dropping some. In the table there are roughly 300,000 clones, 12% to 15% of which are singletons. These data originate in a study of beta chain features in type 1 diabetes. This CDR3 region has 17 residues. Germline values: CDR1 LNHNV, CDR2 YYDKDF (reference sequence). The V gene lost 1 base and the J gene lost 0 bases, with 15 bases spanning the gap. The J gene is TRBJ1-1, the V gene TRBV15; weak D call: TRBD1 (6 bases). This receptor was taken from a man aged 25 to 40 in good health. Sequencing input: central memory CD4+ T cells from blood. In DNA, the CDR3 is TGTGCCACCAGCAGAGTCAAGGGGGAAGCAATGAACACTGAAGCTTTCTTT. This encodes CATSRVKGEAMNTEAFF.